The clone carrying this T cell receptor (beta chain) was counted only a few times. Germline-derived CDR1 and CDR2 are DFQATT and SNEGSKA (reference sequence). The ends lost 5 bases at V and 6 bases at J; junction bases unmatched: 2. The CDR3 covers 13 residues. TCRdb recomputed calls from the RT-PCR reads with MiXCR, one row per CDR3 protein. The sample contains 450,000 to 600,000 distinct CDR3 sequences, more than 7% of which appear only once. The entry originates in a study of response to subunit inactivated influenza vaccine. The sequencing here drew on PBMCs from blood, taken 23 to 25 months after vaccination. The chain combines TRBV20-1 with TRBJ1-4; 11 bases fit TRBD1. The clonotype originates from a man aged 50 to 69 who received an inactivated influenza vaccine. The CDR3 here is CSARTGGDEKLFF. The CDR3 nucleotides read TGCAGTGCTCGGACAGGGGGCGATGAAAAACTGTTTTTT.